This is a list of T cell receptor beta chains from one sample in a study of blood T cell repertoires in COVID-19. Assay used: immunoSEQ multiplex PCR; TCRdb lists only in-frame clones, some missing. In the table there are about 200,000 clones, about 85% of which are singletons. The sequenced sample was peripheral blood. The receptors come from an elderly woman with acute or convalescent COVID-19. The CDR3 runs from the conserved cysteine through the conserved F or W. The D gene is left open where the match is weak. Some rows mark clone size as missing; the rest say once, few, many or name a class of expanded clone.

TRBV7-8	.	TRBJ1-2	15	.	TGTGCCAGCAGCTTAGTTGGCAGGGTCAACTATGGCTACACCTTC	CASSLVGRVNYGYTF
TRBV5-6	.	TRBJ2-4	14	TRBD1	TGTGCCAGCAGCGATGGGACAGGTAGTAACATTCAGTACTTC	CASSDGTGSNIQYF
TRBV6-4	.	TRBJ2-1	15	TRBD2	TGTGCCAGCAGTGACTCGGGCGGGAGGGCCTCTGAGCAGTTCTTC	CASSDSGGRASEQFF
TRBV21-1	.	TRBJ2-1	17	.	TGTGCCAGCAGCAAATTTAGCGGGGAAGGCGTTTACAATGAGCAGTTCTTC	CASSKFSGEGVYNEQFF
TRBV11-3	once	TRBJ2-5	13	.	TGTGCCAGCAGCCAAGGGGTAGGCGAGACCCAGTACTTC	CASSQGVGETQYF
TRBV5-8	.	TRBJ1-2	15	TRBD1	TGTGCCAGTATCCGGGACAGGGTAGCTAACTATGGCTACACCTTC	CASIRDRVANYGYTF
TRBV18	.	TRBJ1-3	16	.	TGTGCCAGCTCACCCTCGCAGGGGATCTCTGGAAACACCATATATTTT	CASSPSQGISGNTIYF
TRBV18	.	TRBJ2-1	14	.	TGTGCCAGCCAGAGAGGGGTGCAGGGGCGGGAGCAGTTCTTC	CASQRGVQGREQFF
TRBV21-1	.	TRBJ2-7	17	.	TGTGCCAGCAGCAATTGGCTAGCGGGAGGGCCAGGCTACGAGCAGTACTTC	CASSNWLAGGPGYEQYF
TRBV10-3	.	TRBJ1-2	11	.	TGTGCCATCAGATGGGGGGATGGCTACACCTTC	CAIRWGDGYTF
TRBV6-1	.	TRBJ2-3	16	.	TGTGCCAGCAGTGAACCCGGGGAAGGGCGAGGAGATACGCAGTATTTT	CASSEPGEGRGDTQYF
TRBV3-1/TRBV3-2	once	TRBJ1-1	12	.	TGTGCCAGCAGCTACATGAACACTGAAGCTTTCTTT	CASSYMNTEAFF
TRBV14	.	TRBJ1-2	17	.	TGTGCCAGCAGCCAAGATTACGGCAGGGGTAGCTACTATGGCTACACCTTC	CASSQDYGRGSYYGYTF
TRBV4-3	.	TRBJ1-3	15	.	TGCGCCAGCAGCCAAGACAGTAGGGGAGGAAACACCATATATTTT	CASSQDSRGGNTIYF
TRBV7-2	.	TRBJ1-5	15	TRBD1	TGTGCCAGCAGCTTAGCGGGACAGGGCTATCAGCCCCAGCATTTT	CASSLAGQGYQPQHF
TRBV18	.	TRBJ2-5	15	TRBD1	TGTGCCAGCTCACCGCCGGGACAGGGGAAAGAGACCCAGTACTTC	CASSPPGQGKETQYF
TRBV7-8	.	TRBJ2-3	16	TRBD2	TGTGCCAGCAGCTTGGGCCTCGGGAGGGTAACAGATACGCAGTATTTT	CASSLGLGRVTDTQYF